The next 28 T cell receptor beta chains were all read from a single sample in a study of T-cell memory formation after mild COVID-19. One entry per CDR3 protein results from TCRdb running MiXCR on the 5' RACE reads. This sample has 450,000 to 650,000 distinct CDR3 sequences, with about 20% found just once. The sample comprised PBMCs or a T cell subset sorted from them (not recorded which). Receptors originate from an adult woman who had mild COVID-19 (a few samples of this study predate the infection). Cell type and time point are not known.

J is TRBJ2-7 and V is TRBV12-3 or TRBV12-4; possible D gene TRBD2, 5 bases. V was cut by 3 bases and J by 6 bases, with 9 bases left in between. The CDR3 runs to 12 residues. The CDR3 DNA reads TGTGCCAGCAGTTTCGTGGGAGCCGAGCAGTACTTC. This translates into CASSFVGAEQYF.

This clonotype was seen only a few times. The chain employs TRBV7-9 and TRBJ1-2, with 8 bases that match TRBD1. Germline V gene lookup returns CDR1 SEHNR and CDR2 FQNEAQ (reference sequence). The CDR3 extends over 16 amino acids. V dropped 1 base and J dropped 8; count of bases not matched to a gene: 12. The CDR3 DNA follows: TGTGCCAGCAGCTTAGTCCCTCCGGGACAGGAAGGAGGCTACACCTTC. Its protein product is CASSLVPPGQEGGYTF. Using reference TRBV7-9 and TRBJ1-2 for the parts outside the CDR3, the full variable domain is DTGVSQNPRHKITKRGQNVTFRCDPISEHNRLYWYRQTLGQGPEFLTYFQNEAQLEKSRLLSDRFSAERPKGSFSTLEIQRTEQGDSAMYLCASSLVPPGQEGGYTFGSGTRLTVV.

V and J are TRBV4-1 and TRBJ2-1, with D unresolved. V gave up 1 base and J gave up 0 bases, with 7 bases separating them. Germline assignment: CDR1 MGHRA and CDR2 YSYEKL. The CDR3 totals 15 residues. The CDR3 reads CASSQGSRSYNEQFF. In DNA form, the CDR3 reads TGCGCCAGCAGCCAAGGGTCACGCTCCTACAATGAGCAGTTCTTC.

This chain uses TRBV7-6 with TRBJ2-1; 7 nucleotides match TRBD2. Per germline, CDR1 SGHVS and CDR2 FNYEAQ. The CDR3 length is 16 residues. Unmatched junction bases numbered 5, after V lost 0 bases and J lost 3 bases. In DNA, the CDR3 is TGTGCCAGCAGCTTAGCGTCTAGCGGTAACTACAATGAGCAGTTCTTC. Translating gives CASSLASSGNYNEQFF.

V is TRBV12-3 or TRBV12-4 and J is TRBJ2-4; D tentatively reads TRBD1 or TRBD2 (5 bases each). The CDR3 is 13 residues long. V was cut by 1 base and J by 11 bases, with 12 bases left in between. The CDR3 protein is CASSLGGNWVQYF. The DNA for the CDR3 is TGTGCCAGCAGTTTAGGGGGGAATTGGGTTCAGTACTTC.

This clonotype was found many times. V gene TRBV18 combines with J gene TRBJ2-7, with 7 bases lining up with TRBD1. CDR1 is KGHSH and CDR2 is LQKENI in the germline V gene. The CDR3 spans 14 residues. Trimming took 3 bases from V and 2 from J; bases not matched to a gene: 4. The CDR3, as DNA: TGTGCCAGCTCACCCGGGACAGAAGCCTACGAGCAGTACTTC. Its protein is CASSPGTEAYEQYF.

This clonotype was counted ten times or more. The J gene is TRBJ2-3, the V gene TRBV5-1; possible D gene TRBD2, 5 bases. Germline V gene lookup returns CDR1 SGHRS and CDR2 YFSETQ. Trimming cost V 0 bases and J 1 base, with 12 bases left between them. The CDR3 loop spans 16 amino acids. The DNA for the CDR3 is TGCGCCAGCAGCTTGGTTTGGGGTAGCGGCACAGATACGCAGTATTTT. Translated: CASSLVWGSGTDTQYF.

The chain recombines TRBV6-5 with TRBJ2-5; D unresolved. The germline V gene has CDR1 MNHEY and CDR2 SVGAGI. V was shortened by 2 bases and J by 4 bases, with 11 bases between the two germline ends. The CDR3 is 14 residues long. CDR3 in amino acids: CASSYGGSRETQYF. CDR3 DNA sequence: TGTGCCAGCAGTTACGGCGGATCAAGAGAGACCCAGTACTTC.

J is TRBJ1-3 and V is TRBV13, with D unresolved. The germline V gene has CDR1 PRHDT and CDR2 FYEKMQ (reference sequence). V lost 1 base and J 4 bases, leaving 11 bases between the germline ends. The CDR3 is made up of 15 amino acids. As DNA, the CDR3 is TGTGCCAGCAGCTTAGCCCAAGGCCAAGGAAACACCATATATTTT. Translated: CASSLAQGQGNTIYF.

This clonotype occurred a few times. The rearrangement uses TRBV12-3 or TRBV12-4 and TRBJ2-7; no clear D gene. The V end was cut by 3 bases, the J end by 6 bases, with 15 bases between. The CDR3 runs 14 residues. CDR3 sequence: CASSFRQTVSEQYF. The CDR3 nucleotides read TGTGCCAGCAGTTTTCGCCAAACGGTCTCCGAGCAGTACTTC.

The chain's CDR3 is CASSPSPTMAQYF. CDR3 nucleotides: TGTGCCAGCAGCCCGTCCCCGACGATGGCGCAGTATTTT. The V call is TRBV12-3 or TRBV12-4, the J call TRBJ2-3; D is undetermined. The CDR3 loop spans 13 amino acids. Trimming removed 6 bases from V and 10 bases from J, with 17 bases in between.

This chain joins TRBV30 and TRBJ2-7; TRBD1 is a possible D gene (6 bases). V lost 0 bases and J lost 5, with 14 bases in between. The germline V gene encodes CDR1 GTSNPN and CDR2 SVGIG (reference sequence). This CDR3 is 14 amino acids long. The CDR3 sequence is CAWSVGGSVHEQYF. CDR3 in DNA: TGTGCCTGGAGTGTAGGGGGATCAGTCCACGAGCAGTACTTC.

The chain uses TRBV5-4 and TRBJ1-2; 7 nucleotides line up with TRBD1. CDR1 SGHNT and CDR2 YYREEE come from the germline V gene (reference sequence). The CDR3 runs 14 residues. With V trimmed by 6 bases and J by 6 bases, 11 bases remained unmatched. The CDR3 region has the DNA TGTGCCAGCAACAGGAGACAGGGAATCGATGGCTACACCTTC. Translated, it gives CASNRRQGIDGYTF. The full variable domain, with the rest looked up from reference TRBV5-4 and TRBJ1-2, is ETGVTQSPTHLIKTRGQQVTLRCSSQSGHNTVSWYQQALGQGPQFIFQYYREEENGRGNFPPRFSGLQFPNYSSELNVNALELDDSALYLCASNRRQGIDGYTFGSGTRLTVV.

The CDR3 DNA sequence: TGTGCCAGCAGCTCATCGACAGGGGCGGAGACCCAGTACTTC. Protein: CASSSSTGAETQYF. The chain carries TRBV7-9 and TRBJ2-5; 8 bases fit TRBD1. CDR3 length equals 14 residues. Unmatched junction bases numbered 6, after V lost 4 bases and J lost 5 bases. Germline V gives CDR1 SEHNR, CDR2 FQNEAQ (reference sequence).

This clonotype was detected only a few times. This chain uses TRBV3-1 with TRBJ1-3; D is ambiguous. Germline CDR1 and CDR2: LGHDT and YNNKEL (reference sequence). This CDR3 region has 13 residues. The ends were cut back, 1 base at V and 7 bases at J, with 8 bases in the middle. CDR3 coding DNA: TGTGCCAGCAGCCAAGGGCGATCCAACACCATATATTTT. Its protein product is CASSQGRSNTIYF.

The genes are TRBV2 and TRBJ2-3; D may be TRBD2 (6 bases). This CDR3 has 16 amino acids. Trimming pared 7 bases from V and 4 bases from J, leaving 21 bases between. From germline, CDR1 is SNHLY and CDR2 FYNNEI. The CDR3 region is CASNSFKEGEADTQYF. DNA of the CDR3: TGTGCCAGCAACTCTTTCAAGGAAGGGGAGGCAGATACGCAGTATTTT.

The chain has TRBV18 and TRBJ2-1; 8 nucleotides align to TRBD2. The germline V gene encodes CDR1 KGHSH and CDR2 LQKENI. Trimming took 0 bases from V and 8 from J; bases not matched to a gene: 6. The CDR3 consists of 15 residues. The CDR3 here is CASSPPLGAGDEQFF. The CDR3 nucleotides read TGTGCCAGCTCACCACCGCTAGGAGCGGGGGATGAGCAGTTCTTC.

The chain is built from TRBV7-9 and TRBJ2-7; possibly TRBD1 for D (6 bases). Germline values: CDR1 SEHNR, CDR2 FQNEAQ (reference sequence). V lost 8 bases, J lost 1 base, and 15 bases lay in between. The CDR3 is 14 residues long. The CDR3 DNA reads TGTGCCAGCGGCCCTGTGGACAGTTCCTACGAGCAGTACTTC. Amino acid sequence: CASGPVDSSYEQYF.

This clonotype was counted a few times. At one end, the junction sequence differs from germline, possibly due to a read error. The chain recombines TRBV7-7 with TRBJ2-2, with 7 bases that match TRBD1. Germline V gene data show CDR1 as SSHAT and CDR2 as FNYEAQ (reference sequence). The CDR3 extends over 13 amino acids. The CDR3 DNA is TGTGCTAGCAGACAGGGGAACACCGGGGAGCTGTTTTTT. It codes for CASRQGNTGELFF.

The DNA of the CDR3 is TGTGCCAGCAGCTTGGGGCCGACTAGCGGGAGGCAGGAGCAGTACTTC. It translates to CASSLGPTSGRQEQYF. This chain connects TRBV5-6 to TRBJ2-7; 13 bases match TRBD2. Trimming took 0 bases from V and 7 from J; bases not matched to a gene: 7. The CDR3 contains 16 residues. The V gene's germline CDR1 is SGHDT and CDR2 YYEEEE.

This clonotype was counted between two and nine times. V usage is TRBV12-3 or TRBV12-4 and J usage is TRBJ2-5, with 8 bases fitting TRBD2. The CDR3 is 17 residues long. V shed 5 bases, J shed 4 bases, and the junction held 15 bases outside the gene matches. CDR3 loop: CASSKRTSWVGVETQYF. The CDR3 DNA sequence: TGTGCCAGCAGTAAGAGGACTAGCTGGGTGGGGGTAGAGACCCAGTACTTC.

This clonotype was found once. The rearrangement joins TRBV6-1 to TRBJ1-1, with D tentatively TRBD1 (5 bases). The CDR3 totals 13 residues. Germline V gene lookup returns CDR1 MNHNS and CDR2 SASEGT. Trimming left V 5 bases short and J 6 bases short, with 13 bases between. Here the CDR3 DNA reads TGTGCCAGCAGTCGGGGGGTCAACCCTGAAGCTTTCTTT. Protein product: CASSRGVNPEAFF.

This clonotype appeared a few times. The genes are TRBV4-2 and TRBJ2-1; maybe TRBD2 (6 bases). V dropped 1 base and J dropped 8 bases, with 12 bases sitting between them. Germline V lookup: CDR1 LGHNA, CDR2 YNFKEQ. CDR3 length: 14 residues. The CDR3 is CASSQGTSRDEQFF. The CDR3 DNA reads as TGTGCCAGCAGCCAAGGTACTAGCAGGGATGAGCAGTTCTTC.

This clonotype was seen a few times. Written as DNA, the CDR3 is TGCGCCAGCAGCTTGGCCACAGGGAGTGGCGGGGAGCTGTTTTTT. Amino acid sequence: CASSLATGSGGELFF. The chain carries TRBV5-1 and TRBJ2-2; tentative D call: TRBD1 (6 bases). The CDR3 runs to 15 residues. Germline assignment: CDR1 SGHRS and CDR2 YFSETQ. With 0 bases removed from V and 7 bases from J, the gap between germline ends came to 13 bases. The variable domain in full, completed from reference TRBV5-1 and TRBJ2-2, reads KAGVTQTPRYLIKTRGQQVTLSCSPISGHRSVSWYQQTPGQGLQFLFEYFSETQRNKGNFPGRFSGRQFSNSRSEMNVSTLELGDSALYLCASSLATGSGGELFFGEGSRLTVL.

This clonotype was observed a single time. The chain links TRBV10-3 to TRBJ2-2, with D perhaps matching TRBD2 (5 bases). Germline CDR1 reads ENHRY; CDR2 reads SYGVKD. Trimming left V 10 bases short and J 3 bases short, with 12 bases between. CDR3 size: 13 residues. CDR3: CANQREYTGELFF. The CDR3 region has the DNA TGTGCCAACCAAAGGGAGTACACCGGGGAGCTGTTTTTT.

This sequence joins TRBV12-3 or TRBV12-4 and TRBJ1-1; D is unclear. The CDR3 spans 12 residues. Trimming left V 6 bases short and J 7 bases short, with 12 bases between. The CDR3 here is CASSQDPREAFF. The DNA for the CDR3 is TGTGCCAGCAGCCAAGACCCTCGTGAAGCTTTCTTT.

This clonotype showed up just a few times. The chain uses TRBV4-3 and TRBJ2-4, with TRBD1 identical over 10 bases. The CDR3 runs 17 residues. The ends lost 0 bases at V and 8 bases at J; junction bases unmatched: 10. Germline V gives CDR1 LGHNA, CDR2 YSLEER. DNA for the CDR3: TGCGCCAGCAGCCAAGAAATCCCGACAGGGGGCTCTGACATTCAGTACTTC. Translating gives CASSQEIPTGGSDIQYF.

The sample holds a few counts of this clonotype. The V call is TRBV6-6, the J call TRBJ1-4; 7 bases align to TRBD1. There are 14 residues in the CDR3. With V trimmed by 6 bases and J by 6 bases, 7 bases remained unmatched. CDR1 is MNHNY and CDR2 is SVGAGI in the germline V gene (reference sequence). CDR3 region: CASRERGRDEKLFF. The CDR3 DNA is TGTGCCAGCAGGGAAAGGGGGCGGGATGAAAAACTGTTTTTT.